These 30 T cell receptor beta chains were sequenced from one sample in a study of cytomegalovirus exposure and HLA in healthy donors. The assay was immunoSEQ multiplex PCR, and TCRdb's table has in-frame clones only and misses some. The sample gives about 260,000 clones, less than 95% of which show up once; approximately 3.1% is in the top ten. Sequences were obtained from PBMCs. The receptors originated from a woman younger than 45 in good health and CMV-seronegative.

The V and J genes are TRBV25-1 and TRBJ2-5; no clear D gene. Germline-derived CDR1 and CDR2 are MGHDK and SYGVNS. This CDR3 comprises 14 residues. The ends were cut back, 2 bases at V and 5 bases at J, with 12 bases in the middle. The CDR3 bases are TGTGCCAGCAGTGAAGTTGGGGTAAGGGAGACCCAGTACTTC. It yields the protein CASSEVGVRETQYF.

The chain links TRBV28 to TRBJ1-5; D is uncertain. From germline, CDR1 is MDHEN and CDR2 SYDVKM. The V gene lost 2 bases and the J gene lost 3 bases, with 14 bases spanning the gap. The CDR3 has 16 residues. CDR3: CASSLRRGGYNQPQHF. The CDR3 bases are TGTGCCAGCAGTTTACGCCGCGGCGGTTACAATCAGCCCCAGCATTTT.

The V gene is TRBV11-2, the J gene TRBJ2-7; TRBD1 or TRBD2 may be the D gene (6 bases each). Germline loops: CDR1 SGHAT, CDR2 FQNNGV. Trimming stripped 1 base from V and 1 base from J, with 14 bases between. The CDR3 runs to 16 residues. CDR3: CASSLVGGTGSYEQYF. Here the CDR3 DNA reads TGTGCCAGCAGCTTAGTAGGGGGGACTGGTTCCTACGAGCAGTACTTC.

V gene TRBV10-3 combines with J gene TRBJ1-2, with 8 bases lining up with TRBD1. Germline V lookup: CDR1 ENHRY, CDR2 SYGVKD. V shed 0 bases, J shed 14 bases, and the junction held 8 bases outside the gene matches. The CDR3 contains 13 residues. The CDR3 coding sequence is TGTGCCATCAGTGAGTCGGATAGACAGGGGCGGACCTTC. It yields the protein CAISESDRQGRTF.

In its sample, this clone was seen once. This chain links TRBV2 with TRBJ2-7; D is possibly TRBD1 (5 bases). In germline, CDR1 is SNHLY, CDR2 FYNNEI. The CDR3 runs 14 residues. Trimming shortened V by 7 bases and J by 3 bases, and 16 bases separated the two germline ends. The CDR3 spells CASKGSVRDYEQYF. In nucleotides, the CDR3 is TGTGCCAGCAAAGGAAGCGTCAGGGACTACGAGCAGTACTTC.

This chain links TRBV6-5 with TRBJ2-1, with 10 bases lining up with TRBD2. J gave up 2 bases and V 5 bases, and 3 bases lay outside the gene matches. Germline assignment: CDR1 MNHEY and CDR2 SVGAGI. This CDR3 spans 15 amino acids. The CDR3 loop is CASSKLAGAYNEQFF. CDR3 nucleotides: TGTGCCAGCAGTAAGCTAGCGGGAGCCTACAATGAGCAGTTCTTC.

Concerning this clone itself: Other nucleotide sequences in the sample specify the same CDR3. The chain joins TRBV7-8 to TRBJ1-1; D may be TRBD1 (5 bases). The CDR3 is 14 residues long. The V gene lost 5 bases and the J gene lost 1 base, with 11 bases spanning the gap. CDR1 is SGHVS and CDR2 is FQNEAQ in the germline V gene. In DNA, the CDR3 is TGTGCCAGCAGCCCCCGGGGGGGGAACACTGAAGCTTTCTTT. Protein product: CASSPRGGNTEAFF.

CDR3 amino acids: CASSLVTGGYSNQPQHF. Written as DNA, the CDR3 is TGTGCCAGCAGCTTAGTTACAGGGGGGTATAGCAATCAGCCCCAGCATTTT. The chain combines TRBV7-8 with TRBJ1-5; 8 bases are shared with TRBD1. Germline-derived CDR1 and CDR2 are SGHVS and FQNEAQ. The CDR3 consists of 17 residues. The ends lost 1 base at V and 0 bases at J; junction bases unmatched: 5.

CDR3 loop: CASIMKVNEKLFF. The CDR3 nucleotides are TGTGCCAGCATCATGAAGGTAAATGAAAAACTGTTTTTT. The chain uses TRBV7-9 and TRBJ1-4; no firm D call. Germline V lookup: CDR1 SEHNR, CDR2 FQNEAQ (reference sequence). The CDR3 covers 13 residues. The V end lost 7 bases, the J end lost 5 bases, and 11 bases lay between the germline ends.

This clone was recorded once. The chain joins TRBV5-4 to TRBJ2-7, with 11 bases matching TRBD1. Germline V lookup: CDR1 SGHNT, CDR2 YYREEE (reference sequence). Trimming removed 2 bases from V and 7 bases from J; junction bases left unmatched: 5. The CDR3 consists of 14 residues. CDR3 protein: CASSLGQGAWEQYF. For the CDR3, the DNA is TGTGCCAGCAGCTTAGGACAGGGGGCTTGGGAGCAGTACTTC.

The chain recombines TRBV2 with TRBJ2-6; 9 bases match TRBD1. CDR1 and CDR2 (germline): SNHLY, FYNNEI. The V gene end was trimmed by 8 bases and the J gene end by 2 bases; junction bases not matched to a gene: 7. The CDR3 is made up of 16 amino acids. The CDR3 is CASRPGTGTGANVLTF. The CDR3 DNA reads as TGTGCCAGCCGACCCGGGACAGGGACTGGGGCCAACGTCCTGACTTTC.

V usage is TRBV6-1 and J usage is TRBJ2-7; a weak D match, TRBD2 (5 bases). V lost 1 base to trimming and J lost 3 bases, with 13 bases between them. The germline V gene has CDR1 MNHNS and CDR2 SASEGT. The CDR3 runs to 15 residues. The CDR3 sequence is CASSEVLANLYEQYF. The CDR3 coding sequence is TGTGCCAGCAGTGAAGTGCTAGCCAATCTCTACGAGCAGTACTTC.

The genes are TRBV7-9 and TRBJ2-7; 8 bases align to TRBD1. This CDR3 is built from 15 residues. V was clipped by 3 bases and J by 3 bases; unmatched bases: 7. Germline V CDR1 and CDR2: SEHNR, FQNEAQ (reference sequence). CDR3 DNA: TGTGCCAGCAGCTTCGGACAGGGAGAAAGCTACGAGCAGTACTTC. Protein sequence: CASSFGQGESYEQYF.

The chain uses TRBV9 and TRBJ2-6, with D tentatively TRBD1 or TRBD2 (5 bases each). The CDR3 has 18 residues. Germline CDR1 reads SGDLS; CDR2 reads YYNGEE. V was clipped by 6 bases and J by 0 bases, with 19 bases between them. CDR3 in DNA: TGTGCCAGCACGAGGGCATTTCAGGGAGCCTCTGGGGCCAACGTCCTGACTTTC. Translating gives CASTRAFQGASGANVLTF.

The chain has TRBV4-2 and TRBJ2-7; no reliable D call. The CDR3 runs 14 residues. CDR1 and CDR2 from the germline V gene are LGHNA and YNFKEQ. V was trimmed by 0 bases and J by 3 bases, leaving 9 bases between them. This CDR3 reads CASSQDLGGYEQYF. CDR3 bases: TGTGCCAGCAGCCAAGATTTGGGCGGCTACGAGCAGTACTTC.

The CDR3: CASTSGTLNTEAFF. DNA of the CDR3: TGTGCCAGCACCTCCGGGACATTGAACACTGAAGCTTTCTTT. The rearrangement joins TRBV6-5 to TRBJ1-1; the D gene is possibly TRBD1 (6 bases). V was cut by 7 bases and J by 0 bases, with 12 bases left in between. The CDR3 consists of 14 residues. CDR1 and CDR2 (germline): MNHEY, SVGAGI.

CDR3 DNA: TGCAGCGTTGACCCGGGACTCCTCCGTGAGCAGTTCTTC. It is translated as CSVDPGLLREQFF. V and J are TRBV29-1 and TRBJ2-1; D perhaps matches TRBD2 (6 bases). From germline, CDR1 is SQVTM and CDR2 ANQGSEA. CDR3 length equals 13 residues. Trimming took 3 bases from V and 9 from J, leaving 15 bases between them.

The genes are TRBV25-1 and TRBJ2-7; a weak D match, TRBD1 (6 bases). The germline CDR1 and CDR2 sequences are MGHDK and SYGVNS. The CDR3 sequence is 12 residues long. Trimming stripped 8 bases from V and 3 bases from J, with 11 bases between. The chain's CDR3 is CASGGGIYEQYF. CDR3 nucleotides: TGTGCCAGCGGGGGCGGCATCTACGAGCAGTACTTC.

V is TRBV27 and J is TRBJ2-1; possible D gene TRBD1, 6 bases. Trimming stripped 10 bases from V and 0 bases from J, with 16 bases between. Germline assignment: CDR1 MNHEY and CDR2 SMNVEV (reference sequence). The CDR3 loop spans 15 amino acids. The CDR3 bases are TGTGCCACTATGCAGGGGTTAGGCTCCTACAATGAGCAGTTCTTC. Its protein product is CATMQGLGSYNEQFF.

About this clone: The identical CDR3 is also encoded by other nucleotide sequences in the sample. The V gene is TRBV9, the J gene TRBJ2-7; the D gene is possibly TRBD2 (6 bases). The CDR3 length is 14 residues. Looked up from germline, CDR1 is SGDLS and CDR2 is YYNGEE. Trimming stripped 0 bases from V and 4 bases from J, with 11 bases between. The CDR3 is CASSVAGSGYEQYF. The CDR3 DNA sequence: TGTGCCAGCAGCGTAGCCGGGAGCGGGTACGAGCAGTACTTC.

J is TRBJ2-3 and V is TRBV18; weak D call: TRBD1 (5 bases). Germline CDR1 reads KGHSH; CDR2 reads LQKENI. Deletions cut 5 bases from V and 0 bases from J, with 9 bases between. The CDR3 extends over 14 amino acids. This CDR3 is CASSAGWSTDTQYF. The CDR3 DNA sequence: TGTGCCAGCTCAGCAGGGTGGAGCACAGATACGCAGTATTTT.

The rearrangement uses TRBV27 and TRBJ2-2, with 8 bases matching TRBD2. Trimming at V came to 2 bases and at J to 7 bases, leaving 6 bases not matched to a gene. The CDR3 is 15 amino acids. Germline V gene data show CDR1 as MNHEY and CDR2 as SMNVEV (reference sequence). The CDR3 protein is CASSLTGSGIGELFF. The CDR3 DNA reads as TGTGCCAGCAGTTTAACTGGTAGCGGGATCGGGGAGCTGTTTTTT.

The rearrangement uses TRBV30 and TRBJ2-1, with TRBD2 matching 8 bases. Unmatched junction bases numbered 16, after V lost 0 bases and J lost 9 bases. The germline CDR1 and CDR2 sequences are GTSNPN and SVGIG (reference sequence). The CDR3 length is 17 residues. The CDR3 loop is CAWSVTVFRAGVPEQFF. The CDR3 nucleotides are TGTGCCTGGAGTGTCACTGTTTTTAGAGCGGGAGTTCCTGAGCAGTTCTTC.

The count of this clone is one. V gene TRBV30 combines with J gene TRBJ2-3, with 10 bases matching TRBD2. CDR3 length: 15 residues. Per germline, CDR1 GTSNPN and CDR2 SVGIG (reference sequence). J gave up 3 bases and V 5 bases, and 8 bases lay outside the gene matches. The CDR3 DNA reads as TGTGCCTGGCCTGGACTAGCGGAAACGACAGATACGCAGTATTTT. This codes for CAWPGLAETTDTQYF.

The chain employs TRBV27 and TRBJ2-1; D is possibly TRBD2 (8 bases). The CDR3 runs 17 residues. Germline CDR1 is MNHEY and CDR2 is SMNVEV (reference sequence). V lost 6 bases to trimming and J lost 4 bases, with 22 bases between them. CDR3 sequence (DNA): TGTGCCAGCAGACCTACAGGGGTGGCGGGAGGTTACAATGAGCAGTTCTTC. Amino acid sequence: CASRPTGVAGGYNEQFF.

V and J are TRBV9 and TRBJ2-3, with TRBD2 matching over 8 bases. Unmatched junction bases numbered 9, after V lost 1 base and J lost 5 bases. Germline V gives CDR1 SGDLS, CDR2 YYNGEE. The CDR3 runs 16 residues. The CDR3 DNA reads TGTGCCAGCAGCGTAATGAGGGCGGGGGGAAAAGATACGCAGTATTTT. Translated: CASSVMRAGGKDTQYF.

CDR3 coding DNA: TGTGCCAGCAGCGCCCGGCAGTCGGGGGAGCTGTTTTTT. This gives the protein CASSARQSGELFF. V is TRBV9 and J is TRBJ2-2; the D is unclear. CDR1 is SGDLS and CDR2 is YYNGEE in the germline V gene. The ends were cut back, 3 bases at V and 8 bases at J, with 11 bases in the middle. The CDR3 extends over 13 amino acids.

V usage is TRBV28 and J usage is TRBJ2-7, with a weak D call TRBD2 (6 bases). The V gene lost 8 bases and the J gene lost 10 bases, with 12 bases spanning the gap. The CDR3 is 10 amino acids. Germline V gene data show CDR1 as MDHEN and CDR2 as SYDVKM. This CDR3 reads CASGGNKQYF. The CDR3 region has the DNA TGTGCCAGCGGCGGGAATAAACAGTACTTC.

The chain has TRBV5-6 and TRBJ2-3; 9 nucleotides agree with TRBD1. V trimming: 4 bases; J trimming: 8 bases; junction bases outside the gene matches: 14. CDR1 and CDR2 (germline): SGHDT, YYEEEE. The CDR3 covers 16 residues. The CDR3 protein is CASSSHRGQGPGTQYF. For the CDR3, the DNA is TGTGCCAGCAGCAGTCACCGGGGACAGGGACCGGGTACGCAGTATTTT.

This clone appeared a single time. The chain uses TRBV6-4 and TRBJ2-2; 7 nucleotides line up with TRBD2. V shed 0 bases and J 4 bases; nucleotides not matched to a gene: 5. Germline assignment: CDR1 MRHNA and CDR2 SNTAGT. The CDR3 has 16 amino acids. CDR3 region: CASSDSGGRSTGELFF. The CDR3 DNA follows: TGTGCCAGCAGTGACTCAGGCGGGAGATCCACCGGGGAGCTGTTTTTT.